This TCR beta chain comes out of a study of T cell clonality in common variable immunodeficiency. Sequencing used immunoSEQ multiplex PCR; TCRdb keeps in-frame clones, though not all of them. The specimen has roughly 34,000 clones, none found just once. This clone has ten or more counts. The antigen is undetermined. The observed sequence ends 3 residues before the CDR3 terminus, with the missing tail filled in from the germline J gene. The ends were cut back, 4 bases at V and 0 bases at J, with 27 bases in the middle. Germline lookup yields CDR1 SGHRS and CDR2 YFSETQ. CDR3 length: 20 residues. Heparinized whole blood, roughly 5 to 8 ml, came from each donor. Study findings and constraints: Fewer TCRbeta clones were shared among CVID subjects than controls. TCRbeta clonality was increased in CVID versus healthy controls.

The chain couples TRBV5-1 to TRBJ2-3; D possibly corresponds to TRBD2 (6 bases). The sample was peripheral blood mononuclear cells. This receptor was identified in a person aged 18-70 years in good health. CDR3 bases read: TGCGCCAGCAGCAGGAGGGTGTCGGACTCATTTATATTTAGCACAGATACG. Translation gives CASSRRVSDSFIFSTDT. In full, the CDR3 reads CASSRRVSDSFIFSTDTQYF.